This T cell receptor beta chain was recovered during a study of cytomegalovirus exposure and HLA in healthy donors. Study information: Unique TCRs numbering around 85 million, obtained from HLA-typed donors, made up an early data release.

The PCR made use of 60 Vbeta and 13 Jbeta primers. Generated by immunoSEQ multiplex PCR, the TCRdb table keeps only in-frame clones and is missing some. This sample has about 140,000 clones; over 60% occur once, and the top ten carry 6.5%. V dropped 2 bases and J dropped 4; count of bases not matched to a gene: 4. Germline loops: CDR1 ENHRY, CDR2 SYGVKD. This CDR3 region has 15 residues. Overall study results and limits: In a later analysis, parvovirus B19, influenza, CMV and Epstein-Barr virus appeared linked to several top co-occurrence clusters. HLA alleles were associated with 18,000 or so TCR beta sequences in a later analysis at 0.05 false discovery rate. Researchers counted approximately 160 TCR beta chains as cytomegalovirus-associated.

With respect to this clone: Its cognate antigen is unknown.

Sequencing input: PBMCs. V and J are TRBV10-3 and TRBJ2-7, with 11 bases that match TRBD2. The TCR sequence derives from a woman aged 55-70 years in good health and CMV-seronegative. The chain's CDR3 is CAISEETSGEYEQYF. CDR3 coding DNA: TGTGCCATCAGTGAGGAGACTAGCGGGGAATACGAGCAGTACTTC.